The 16 T cell receptor beta chains reported below all come from one sample, sequenced in a study of T-cell memory formation after mild COVID-19. TCRdb used MiXCR to reprocess the 5' RACE reads, holding one entry per CDR3 protein. Among 350,000 to 400,000 distinct CDR3 sequences listed, approximately 21% were seen once. The sequenced material came from PBMCs or a T cell subset sorted from them (not recorded which). The source of these receptors is an adult woman who had mild COVID-19 (a few samples of this study predate the infection). Cell type and time point are not known.

This clonotype was seen more than once but under ten times. The chain is built from TRBV19 and TRBJ2-3; 7 nucleotides agree with TRBD1. The CDR3 runs to 14 residues. The germline CDR1 and CDR2 sequences are LNHDA and SQIVND (reference sequence). The ends lost 3 bases at V and 4 bases at J; junction bases unmatched: 4. The CDR3 sequence: CASSIDRDADTQYF. As DNA, the CDR3 is TGTGCCAGTAGTATTGACAGGGATGCAGATACGCAGTATTTT.

This clonotype was seen more than once but under ten times. V and J are TRBV5-5 and TRBJ2-5; TRBD2 agrees at 15 bases. This CDR3 is built from 17 residues. Trimming at V came to 3 bases and at J to 6 bases, leaving 9 bases not matched to a gene. Germline V CDR1 and CDR2: SGHKS, YYEKEE (reference sequence). CDR3 bases: TGTGCCAGCAGCTCTCCGGGACTAGCGGGGGGCGGGCAGACCCAGTACTTC. Protein: CASSSPGLAGGGQTQYF.

V gene TRBV15 combines with J gene TRBJ1-5, with D hard to call. This CDR3 spans 14 amino acids. Trimming took 1 base from V and 5 from J, leaving 9 bases between them. Germline CDR1 reads LNHNV; CDR2 reads YYDKDF (reference sequence). CDR3 DNA: TGTGCCACCAGCAGAGGAGGCGGGTATCAGCCCCAGCATTTT. Its protein product is CATSRGGGYQPQHF.

V is TRBV13 and J is TRBJ2-7; D is possibly TRBD1 (5 bases). V was pared by 2 bases and J by 0 bases, with 17 bases between. The CDR3 is 17 residues long. Germline loops: CDR1 PRHDT, CDR2 FYEKMQ (reference sequence). The CDR3 reads CASSLRLQTAVSYEQYF. CDR3 in DNA: TGTGCCAGCAGCTTACGATTGCAGACAGCAGTCTCCTACGAGCAGTACTTC.

This clonotype was detected only a few times. The gene calls are TRBV6-1 and TRBJ2-3; D is unresolved. This CDR3 is built from 13 residues. Trimming removed 7 bases from V and 3 bases from J, with 11 bases in between. CDR1 is MNHNS and CDR2 is SASEGT in the germline V gene. In DNA, the CDR3 is TGTGCCAGCACCGAACCCCCTACAGATACGCAGTATTTT. The encoded protein is CASTEPPTDTQYF.

This clonotype has at least ten counts. This rearrangement joins TRBV25-1 to TRBJ2-7, with D hard to call. The CDR3 loop spans 12 amino acids. With 7 bases removed from V and 1 base from J, the gap between germline ends came to 8 bases. Per the germline V gene, CDR1 is MGHDK and CDR2 is SYGVNS. The chain's CDR3 is CASKTESYEQYF. DNA for the CDR3: TGTGCCAGCAAAACAGAATCCTACGAGCAGTACTTC.

This rearrangement joins TRBV10-3 to TRBJ2-1, with D possibly matching TRBD1 (5 bases). The V gene's germline CDR1 is ENHRY and CDR2 SYGVKD. This CDR3 region has 15 residues. V was cut by 5 bases and J by 5 bases, with 16 bases left in between. CDR3 DNA: TGTGCCATCAGTTTTGGGGTAGGGGTTGACAATGAGCAGTTCTTC. It encodes CAISFGVGVDNEQFF.

A word on this clonotype: At one end the junction does not follow the germline gene, possibly because of a read error. The chain joins TRBV19 to TRBJ1-2, with D perhaps TRBD1 (6 bases). Germline V CDR1 and CDR2: LNHDA, SQIVND (reference sequence). The CDR3 contains 14 residues. The CDR3 reads CATSPVQGINGYTF. As DNA, the CDR3 is TGTGCCACTAGTCCGGTCCAGGGGATTAATGGCTACACCTTC.

This chain connects TRBV9 to TRBJ1-2, with TRBD1 identical over 12 bases. CDR3 length: 17 residues. Germline assignment: CDR1 SGDLS and CDR2 YYNGEE. Trimming cost V 0 bases and J 1 base; bases outside gene matches: 4. CDR3 nucleotides: TGTGCCAGCAGCGTAGTGGGACAGGGGGCCTTTAACTATGGCTACACCTTC. This encodes CASSVVGQGAFNYGYTF. Complete variable domain (other parts from reference TRBV9 and TRBJ1-2): DSGVTQTPKHLITATGQRVTLRCSPRSGDLSVYWYQQSLDQGLQFLIQYYNGEERAKGNILERFSAQQFPDLHSELNLSSLELGDSALYFCASSVVGQGAFNYGYTFGSGTRLTVV.

This clonotype was counted only a few times. The chain combines TRBV6-2 or TRBV6-3 with TRBJ1-2; D possibly corresponds to TRBD1 (6 bases). The germline gives CDR1 MNHEY, CDR2 SVGEGT. V was shortened by 0 bases and J by 8 bases, with 13 bases between the two germline ends. The CDR3 totals 14 residues. The CDR3 DNA sequence: TGTGCCAGCAGTTACTCAACGGGGGCGCACGGCTACACCTTC. It is translated as CASSYSTGAHGYTF.

There are a few counts of this clonotype. This chain uses TRBV7-2 with TRBJ1-4, with D perhaps matching TRBD1 (6 bases). Germline V gene data show CDR1 as SGHTA and CDR2 as FQGNSA. This CDR3 contains 15 residues. V was clipped by 2 bases and J by 6 bases, with 13 bases between them. The CDR3 spells CASSLMPGVDEKLFF. CDR3 nucleotide sequence: TGTGCCAGCAGCTTAATGCCAGGGGTGGATGAAAAACTGTTTTTT. Supplemented by reference TRBV7-2 and TRBJ1-4, the full variable domain reads GAGVSQSPSNKVTEKGKDVELRCDPISGHTALYWYRQSLGQGLEFLIYFQGNSAPDKSGLPSDRFSAERTGGSVSTLTIQRTQQEDSAVYLCASSLMPGVDEKLFFGSGTQLSVL.

In its sample, this clonotype was seen a few times. The chain employs TRBV2 and TRBJ1-3; D is uncertain. The CDR3 spans 13 residues. Looked up from germline, CDR1 is SNHLY and CDR2 is FYNNEI. Trimming pared 8 bases from V and 0 bases from J, leaving 8 bases between. CDR3 residues: CASREGSGNTIYF. The CDR3 nucleotides read TGTGCCAGCCGAGAGGGCTCTGGAAACACCATATATTTT. The whole variable domain, remainder taken from reference TRBV2 and TRBJ1-3, is EPEVTQTPSHQVTQMGQEVILRCVPISNHLYFYWYRQILGQKVEFLVSFYNNEISEKSEIFDDQFSVERPDGSNFTLKIRSTKLEDSAMYFCASREGSGNTIYFGEGSWLTVV.

In this sample, this clonotype turned up a few times. The chain couples TRBV2 to TRBJ1-1; 7 positions agree with TRBD1. This CDR3 is built from 14 residues. Germline V gene lookup returns CDR1 SNHLY and CDR2 FYNNEI. J gave up 3 bases and V 6 bases, and 7 bases lay outside the gene matches. The CDR3 protein is CASSGGTGDTEAFF. In DNA, the CDR3 is TGTGCCAGCAGCGGGGGAACAGGGGACACTGAAGCTTTCTTT.

The chain joins TRBV5-1 to TRBJ2-1; 7 bases fit TRBD2. The CDR3 extends over 16 amino acids. Germline loops: CDR1 SGHRS, CDR2 YFSETQ. The ends lost 1 base at V and 1 base at J; junction bases unmatched: 5. CDR3 nucleotide sequence: TGCGCCAGCAGCTTGAGAGTAGCGGGTTCCTACAATGAGCAGTTCTTC. Translated, it gives CASSLRVAGSYNEQFF.

Only a few counts were recorded for this clonotype. V is TRBV7-8 and J is TRBJ1-1, with D unclear. With 4 bases removed from V and 6 bases from J, the gap between germline ends came to 15 bases. Germline lookup yields CDR1 SGHVS and CDR2 FQNEAQ. The CDR3 consists of 14 residues. CDR3: CASSSNDRRAEAFF. DNA for the CDR3: TGTGCCAGCAGCTCCAATGATCGGCGGGCTGAAGCTTTCTTT. Combining the CDR3 with reference TRBV7-8 and TRBJ1-1 gives the whole variable domain GAGVSQSPRYKVAKRGQDVALRCDPISGHVSLFWYQQALGQGPEFLTYFQNEAQLDKSGLPSDRFFAERPEGSVSTLKIQRTQQEDSAVYLCASSSNDRRAEAFFGQGTRLTVV.

This clonotype occurred once. The V gene is TRBV6-2 or TRBV6-3, the J gene TRBJ2-5, with D maybe TRBD1 (5 bases). Trimming shortened V by 4 bases and J by 5 bases, and 14 bases separated the two germline ends. CDR3 size: 14 residues. Per germline, CDR1 MNHEY and CDR2 SVGEGT. Here the CDR3 reads CASSFLGQAETQYF. Written as DNA, the CDR3 is TGTGCCAGCAGTTTCCTTGGACAAGCGGAGACCCAGTACTTC.